Many counts were recorded for the clone carrying this TCR beta chain. Antigen: not known. Amplified regions were TCR beta CDR3 sequences from RNA transcripts. Using the HTBI primer set, a first-round RT-PCR was run on the TCR CDR3. One entry per CDR3 protein results from TCRdb running MiXCR on the multiplex PCR reads. The profile shows 300,000 to 400,000 distinct CDR3 sequences, more than 11% of them singletons. This sample is part of a study of T cells in Graves' hyperthyroidism and ophthalmopathy. General study results and limits: Clonotypes that were expanded in thyroid above 0.001 mostly appeared in blood too.

Uncontrolled infection, other autoimmune disease, pregnancy or lactation led to exclusion. PBMCs stemmed from 10 ml fresh peripheral blood. The specimen sequenced was blood. The TCR was taken from a woman aged 25 to 39 with Graves' hyperthyroidism.

CDR3 sequence reads: CATRLAGVSYEQYF. CDR3 bases: TGTGCCACGCGACTAGCGGGAGTTTCCTACGAGCAGTACTTC. The chain couples TRBV6-2 or TRBV6-3 to TRBJ2-7; 12 nucleotides align to TRBD2. The CDR3 is 14 amino acids. Germline V gives CDR1 MNHEY, CDR2 SVGEGT. Germline trimming cut 10 bases from V and 1 base from J; bases unmatched to any gene: 5.